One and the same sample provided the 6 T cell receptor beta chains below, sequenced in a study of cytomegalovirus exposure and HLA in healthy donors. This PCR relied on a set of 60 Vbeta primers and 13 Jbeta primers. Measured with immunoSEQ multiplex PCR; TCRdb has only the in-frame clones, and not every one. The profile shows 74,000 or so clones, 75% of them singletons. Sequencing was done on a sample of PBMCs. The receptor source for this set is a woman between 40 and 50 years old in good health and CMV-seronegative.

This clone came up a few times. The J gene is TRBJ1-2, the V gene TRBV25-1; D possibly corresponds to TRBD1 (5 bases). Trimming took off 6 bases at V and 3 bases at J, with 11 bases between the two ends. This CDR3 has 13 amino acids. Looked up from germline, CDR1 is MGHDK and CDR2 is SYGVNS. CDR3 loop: CASRGGIHYGYTF. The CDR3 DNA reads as TGTGCCAGCAGGGGGGGTATTCACTATGGCTACACCTTC.

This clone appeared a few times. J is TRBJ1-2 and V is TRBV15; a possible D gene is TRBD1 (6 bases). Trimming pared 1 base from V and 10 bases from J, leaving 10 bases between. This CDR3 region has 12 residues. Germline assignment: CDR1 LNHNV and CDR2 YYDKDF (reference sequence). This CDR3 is CATSRARQDYTF. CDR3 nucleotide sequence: TGTGCCACCAGCAGAGCTCGACAGGACTACACCTTC.

CDR3 protein: CASSSQGYYGYTF. CDR3 DNA: TGTGCCAGCAGTTCTCAGGGATACTATGGCTACACCTTC. This rearrangement joins TRBV6-6 to TRBJ1-2; possible D gene TRBD1, 5 bases. Per the germline V gene, CDR1 is MNHNY and CDR2 is SVGAGI (reference sequence). V was pared by 4 bases and J by 3 bases, with 9 bases between. This CDR3 has 13 amino acids.

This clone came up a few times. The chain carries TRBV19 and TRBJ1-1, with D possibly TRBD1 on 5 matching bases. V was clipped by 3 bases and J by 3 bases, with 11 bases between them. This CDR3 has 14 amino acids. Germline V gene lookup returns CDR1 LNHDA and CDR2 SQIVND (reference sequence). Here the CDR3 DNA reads TGTGCCAGTAGTATCGGGGGTAAGGACACTGAAGCTTTCTTT. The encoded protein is CASSIGGKDTEAFF. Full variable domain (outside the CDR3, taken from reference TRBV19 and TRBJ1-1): DGGITQSPKYLFRKEGQNVTLSCEQNLNHDAMYWYRQDPGQGLRLIYYSQIVNDFQKGDIAEGYSVSREKKESFPLTVTSAQKNPTAFYLCASSIGGKDTEAFFGQGTRLTVV.

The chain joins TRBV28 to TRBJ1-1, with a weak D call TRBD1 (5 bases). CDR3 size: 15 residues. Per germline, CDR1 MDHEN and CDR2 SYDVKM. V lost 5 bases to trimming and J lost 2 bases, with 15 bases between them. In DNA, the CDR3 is TGTGCCAGCAGTCCCCGGGGGGAGGACAACACTGAAGCTTTCTTT. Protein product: CASSPRGEDNTEAFF.

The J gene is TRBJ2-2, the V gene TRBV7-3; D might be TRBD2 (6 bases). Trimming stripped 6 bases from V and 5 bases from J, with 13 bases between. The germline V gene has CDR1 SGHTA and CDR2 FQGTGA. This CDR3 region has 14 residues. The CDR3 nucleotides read TGTGCCAGCAGTCGTCTAGCGCGGACCGGGGAGCTGTTTTTT. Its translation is CASSRLARTGELFF.